This T cell receptor (beta chain) was captured in a study of identical twins. V trimming: 0 bases; J trimming: 5 bases; junction bases outside the gene matches: 10. The CDR3 totals 18 residues. Germline V gene sequence: CDR1 SGHRS, CDR2 YFSETQ. This clonotype has a single count. TCRdb reprocessed the 5' RACE reads with MiXCR, giving one entry per CDR3 protein. The table records about 530,000 distinct CDR3 sequences, about 22% of them present only once. These records were also assigned to another study, of yellow fever vaccine responses in identical twins.

The chain combines TRBV5-1 with TRBJ2-2; 10 bases are a match to TRBD2. The sample taken for sequencing was CD4+ T cells sorted from blood. The sequence was obtained from a woman aged 18-30 years in good health. CDR3: CASSLASGGPLYTGELFF. DNA of the CDR3: TGCGCCAGCAGCTTGGCTAGCGGGGGCCCCCTTTATACCGGGGAGCTGTTTTTT.